Shown below are 16 T cell receptor beta chains from a single sample sequenced in a study of CD8 T cells in ankylosing spondylitis. TCRdb processed the 5' RACE reads anew with MiXCR; each CDR3 protein has one entry. Here the sample spans 350,000 to 400,000 distinct CDR3 sequences, roughly 20% being singletons. The sample consisted of blood, either unsorted or a sorted T cell fraction (not recorded which). All receptors come from a male donor with ankylosing spondylitis or in good health (not recorded which).

This clonotype was counted a few times. The V gene is TRBV27, the J gene TRBJ2-7; 7 bases line up with TRBD2. CDR1 and CDR2 from the germline V gene are MNHEY and SMNVEV (reference sequence). V shed 8 bases, J shed 1 base, and the junction held 5 bases outside the gene matches. The CDR3 covers 13 residues. Written as DNA, the CDR3 is TGTGCCAGCGTGGGGGGAGGGTCCTACGAGCAGTACTTC. Protein product: CASVGGGSYEQYF.

This clonotype was observed a handful of times. The chain carries TRBV5-6 and TRBJ2-5; D unclear. The germline V and J ends were trimmed by 2 bases and 2 bases, with 13 bases remaining between them. Germline-derived CDR1 and CDR2 are SGHDT and YYEEEE. This CDR3 has 15 amino acids. The DNA for the CDR3 is TGTGCCAGCAGCTTTGCCGGACGGCCACAAGAGACCCAGTACTTC. Residues: CASSFAGRPQETQYF.

This clonotype was observed a handful of times. The CDR3, as DNA: TGTGCCAGCAAAGGAGACCCCGGGGAGCTGTTTTTT. Protein: CASKGDPGELFF. This chain connects TRBV9 to TRBJ2-2; D is unclear. The CDR3 consists of 12 residues. The V gene lost 6 bases and the J gene lost 6 bases, with 9 bases spanning the gap. CDR1 and CDR2 from the germline V gene are SGDLS and YYNGEE.

The chain employs TRBV6-6 and TRBJ2-3; 13 bases are shared with TRBD2. With 8 bases clipped from V and 0 bases from J, the junction kept 11 bases outside the gene matches. The CDR3 loop spans 18 amino acids. CDR1 and CDR2 from the germline V gene are MNHNY and SVGAGI (reference sequence). The DNA of the CDR3 is TGTGCCAGCCGACAGTACGGGACTAGCGGGGTTAGCACAGATACGCAGTATTTT. Translated: CASRQYGTSGVSTDTQYF.

V is TRBV4-1 and J is TRBJ2-7; the match to TRBD1 covers 7 bases. This CDR3 comprises 12 residues. V gave up 8 bases and J gave up 0 bases; unmatched junction bases: 1. Looked up from germline, CDR1 is MGHRA and CDR2 is YSYEKL. CDR3 DNA sequence: TGCGCCAGCGGACAGGACTCCTACGAGCAGTACTTC. Protein: CASGQDSYEQYF.

This chain connects TRBV15 to TRBJ2-5; 7 positions match TRBD2. The CDR3 has 14 amino acids. Looked up from germline, CDR1 is LNHNV and CDR2 is YYDKDF (reference sequence). V was clipped by 5 bases and J by 4 bases; unmatched bases: 7. The CDR3 reads CATSGGGLIETQYF. CDR3 DNA sequence: TGTGCCACCAGCGGCGGGGGACTTATAGAGACCCAGTACTTC.

This clonotype has a single count. In DNA form, the CDR3 reads TGTGCCAGCAGCCTGACTGCGGGAGGCCGTGGTGAGCAGTTCTTC. This sequence encodes CASSLTAGGRGEQFF. The gene calls are TRBV12-3 or TRBV12-4 and TRBJ2-1; 8 bases line up with TRBD2. J was trimmed by 9 bases and V by 6 bases; bases with no gene match: 13. The CDR3 covers 15 residues.

The V call is TRBV7-9, the J call TRBJ1-2; TRBD1 might be the D (6 bases). Per the germline V gene, CDR1 is SEHNR and CDR2 is FQNEAQ (reference sequence). V dropped 4 bases and J dropped 3 bases, with 18 bases sitting between them. This CDR3 contains 16 residues. The CDR3 reads CASSYPLGGIDYGYTF. In DNA form, the CDR3 reads TGTGCCAGCAGCTACCCCCTGGGGGGCATAGACTATGGCTACACCTTC.

This clonotype was detected a few times. This chain connects TRBV20-1 to TRBJ2-7; tentative D call: TRBD1 (7 bases). V lost 0 bases and J 4 bases, leaving 16 bases between the germline ends. CDR1 is DFQATT and CDR2 is SNEGSKA in the germline V gene (reference sequence). The CDR3 sequence is 15 residues long. The CDR3 protein is CSARDGGQGVYEQYF. CDR3 nucleotides: TGCAGTGCTAGAGATGGAGGGCAGGGGGTTTACGAGCAGTACTTC.

This clonotype was recorded at least ten times. CDR3 coding DNA: TGTGCCAGCACGGGGGTGAACCTAGTAGCTGGGGCCAACGTCCTGACTTTC. It is translated as CASTGVNLVAGANVLTF. V usage is TRBV2 and J usage is TRBJ2-6, with D tentatively TRBD2 (6 bases). CDR1 is SNHLY and CDR2 is FYNNEI in the germline V gene. V shed 7 bases and J shed 2 bases, with 18 bases lying between them. The CDR3 sequence is 17 residues long.

This clonotype was found a few times. The rearrangement joins TRBV3-1 to TRBJ2-5; TRBD1 might be the D (6 bases). The CDR3 contains 15 residues. Germline V CDR1 and CDR2: LGHDT, YNNKEL (reference sequence). V was clipped by 2 bases and J by 3 bases, with 13 bases between them. The chain's CDR3 is CASSQTGLGEETQYF. Written as DNA, the CDR3 is TGTGCCAGCAGCCAAACAGGGCTGGGGGAAGAGACCCAGTACTTC.

The chain couples TRBV6-1 to TRBJ2-5; TRBD1 matches at 8 bases. The CDR3 has 17 amino acids. CDR1 is MNHNS, CDR2 SASEGT, per germline. The junction had 12 bases not matched to a gene; V was cut back by 2 bases and J by 4 bases. The CDR3, as DNA: TGTGCCAGCAGTGAAAGCCCAGGGGGCGCAGGGGGAGAGACCCAGTACTTC. Protein product: CASSESPGGAGGETQYF.

The chain recombines TRBV10-3 with TRBJ1-2, with D unresolved. Between the trimmed V and J ends, which lost 0 bases and 6 bases, there was a span of 14 bases. The CDR3 has 15 residues. CDR1 and CDR2 from the germline V gene are ENHRY and SYGVKD. The CDR3 DNA reads as TGTGCCATCAGTGAGTCGTTTGGATCTCCGGATGGCTACACCTTC. This encodes CAISESFGSPDGYTF.

The chain has TRBV3-1 and TRBJ2-1; D could derive from TRBD1 or TRBD2 (6 bases each). Germline loops: CDR1 LGHDT, CDR2 YNNKEL (reference sequence). V was pared by 8 bases and J by 0 bases, with 17 bases between. The CDR3 extends over 16 amino acids. The CDR3: CASGGPGLTSYNEQFF. The CDR3 nucleotides read TGTGCCAGCGGGGGCCCTGGACTAACCTCCTACAATGAGCAGTTCTTC.

This clonotype showed up just a few times. The chain couples TRBV7-9 to TRBJ2-7, with 10 positions matching TRBD1. Trimming removed 5 bases from V and 3 bases from J; junction bases left unmatched: 4. The CDR3 extends over 14 amino acids. Germline CDR1 reads SEHNR; CDR2 reads FQNEAQ (reference sequence). The chain's CDR3 is CASSARDRGYEQYF. The CDR3 bases are TGTGCCAGCAGCGCCCGGGACAGGGGCTACGAGCAGTACTTC.

This clonotype was detected a few times. The chain uses TRBV6-6 and TRBJ2-2; D gene unclear. Deletions cut 2 bases from V and 7 bases from J, with 5 bases between. The CDR3 spans 12 residues. The germline V gene has CDR1 MNHNY and CDR2 SVGAGI (reference sequence). CDR3 amino acids: CASSYDGGELFF. The CDR3 coding sequence is TGTGCCAGCAGTTACGACGGCGGGGAGCTGTTTTTT.